This is a list of T cell receptor beta chains from one sample in a study of T cells in Graves' hyperthyroidism and ophthalmopathy. TCRdb analysed the multiplex PCR reads with MiXCR anew, one entry per CDR3 protein. The sample yields 300,000 to 500,000 distinct CDR3 sequences, around 15% seen once. The specimen sequenced was blood. The origin of the receptors is a man in his fifties with Graves' ophthalmopathy. The CDR3 runs from the conserved cysteine through the conserved F or W. A D gene is named only where the DNA matches it firmly. Expanded clones get a size class; other rows say once, few or many, or leave the size out.

j_call clone_size v_call d_call cdr3_aa cdr3_nt
TRBJ2-5 many TRBV12-3/TRBV12-4 NA CASRPDVEETQYF TGTGCCAGCAGACCTGACGTTGAAGAGACCCAGTACTTC
TRBJ2-3 many TRBV7-2 NA CASSSPPGLSTDTQYF TGTGCCAGCAGCTCCCCCCCGGGACTTAGCACAGATACGCAGTATTTT
TRBJ2-7 few TRBV7-9 NA CASSQQAPYEQYF TGTGCCAGCAGCCAACAGGCCCCCTACGAGCAGTACTTC
TRBJ2-1 NA TRBV5-1 NA CASSLVGDKGNERFF TGCGCCAGCAGCTTGGTGGGGGACAAAGGGAATGAGCGGTTCTTC
TRBJ1-4 many TRBV11-2 TRBD1 CASSLTGTGFEKLFF TGTGCCAGCAGCTTGACCGGGACAGGGTTTGAAAAACTGTTTTTT
TRBJ2-1 many TRBV20-1 NA CSARDWSEKLFTEQFF TGCAGTGCTAGAGATTGGAGCGAGAAATTGTTCACTGAGCAGTTCTTC
TRBJ2-5 few TRBV3-1 NA CASSQPSNSGQETQYF TGTGCCAGCAGCCAACCTAGTAATAGCGGACAAGAGACCCAGTACTTC
TRBJ2-1 NA TRBV19 TRBD2 CASSIDLLAGVGDEQFF TGTGCCAGTAGTATAGACCTACTAGCGGGAGTGGGCGATGAGCAGTTCTTC
TRBJ2-6 many TRBV18 TRBD1 CASSPDRAANVLTF TGTGCCAGCTCACCAGACAGGGCGGCCAACGTCCTGACTTTC
TRBJ2-5 few TRBV7-8 NA CASSPGIGVEETQYF TGTGCCAGCAGCCCCGGTATAGGGGTGGAAGAGACCCAGTACTTC
TRBJ2-1 many TRBV29-1 TRBD1 CSVEGTGENYNEQFF TGCAGCGTTGAAGGGACAGGGGAGAACTACAATGAGCAGTTCTTC
TRBJ1-3 many TRBV30 NA CAWMPGQSSGNTIYF TGTGCCTGGATGCCTGGACAGAGCTCTGGAAACACCATATATTTT
TRBJ2-2 few TRBV3-1 NA CASSLRQVGELVF TGTGCCAGCAGCCTCCGGCAGGTCGGGGAGCTGGTTTTT
TRBJ1-1 many TRBV5-4 NA CASSWPTENTEAFF TGTGCCAGCAGCTGGCCGACAGAGAACACTGAAGCTTTCTTT
TRBJ1-2 NA TRBV9 NA CASSPVGRDLHGYTF TGTGCCAGCAGCCCTGTGGGCAGGGACCTTCATGGCTACACCTTC
TRBJ1-1 few TRBV29-1 NA CSAAGGAEAFF TGCAGCGCCGCAGGAGGCGCTGAAGCTTTCTTT
TRBJ1-6 NA TRBV10-3 NA CAISRDKTNSPLHF TGTGCCATCAGTCGGGACAAAACCAACTCACCCCTCCACTTT
TRBJ2-1 NA TRBV4-1 TRBD2 CASSPRGGLANNEQFF TGCGCCAGCAGCCCTCGGGGGGGACTAGCGAACAATGAGCAGTTCTTC
TRBJ1-2 many TRBV18 NA CASSQDRNYGYTF TGTGCCAGCTCCCAGGACAGAAACTATGGCTACACCTTC
TRBJ2-4 NA TRBV28 NA CASSPLADLAKNIQYF TGTGCCAGCAGTCCCTTAGCGGACCTAGCCAAAAACATTCAGTACTTC
TRBJ1-3 NA TRBV29-1 NA CSVDRGAGGNTIYF TGCAGCGTTGACAGGGGCGCTGGGGGAAACACCATATATTTT
TRBJ1-2 many TRBV2 NA CASVKDWDYGYTF TGTGCCAGCGTAAAGGACTGGGACTATGGCTACACCTTC
TRBJ2-1 NA TRBV7-9 TRBD2 CASSFWTSRGRNEQFF TGTGCCAGCAGCTTCTGGACTAGTCGGGGACGTAATGAGCAGTTCTTC
TRBJ1-1 NA TRBV7-2 NA CASRRAGLAEAFF TGTGCCAGCAGGAGAGCAGGGTTGGCCGAAGCTTTCTTT
TRBJ2-1 few TRBV5-8 NA CARSRSRVYEQFF TGTGCCCGCAGCCGTAGCCGGGTGTATGAGCAGTTCTTC
TRBJ2-5 few TRBV4-2 NA CASSQYDGETQYF TGTGCCAGCAGCCAATACGACGGAGAGACCCAGTACTTC
TRBJ1-1 many TRBV7-9 NA CASSLSGSGTEAFF TGTGCCAGCAGCTTATCGGGGTCCGGTACTGAAGCTTTCTTT
TRBJ2-3 NA TRBV20-1 NA CSARVPSSSTDTQYF TGCAGTGCTAGAGTCCCGTCTAGCAGCACAGATACGCAGTATTTT
TRBJ1-1 many TRBV18 TRBD1 CASSPPSRGGAEAFF TGTGCCAGCTCACCACCGAGCAGGGGGGGTGCTGAAGCTTTCTTT
TRBJ1-2 many TRBV3-1 NA CASSHTDSRYGYTF TGTGCCAGCAGCCATACCGACAGCCGCTATGGCTACACCTTC
TRBJ2-7 NA TRBV12-3/TRBV12-4 TRBD2 CASSPSGTSGSSYEQYF TGTGCCAGCAGTCCCTCTGGGACTAGCGGGAGCAGTTACGAGCAGTACTTC
TRBJ2-7 NA TRBV6-2/TRBV6-3 NA CASRTGGGLRSSYEQYF TGTGCCAGTCGGACGGGCGGGGGCCTAAGGAGCTCCTACGAGCAGTACTTC
TRBJ1-1 NA TRBV5-1 TRBD1 CASSFDRGGGLSEAFF TGCGCCAGCAGCTTCGACAGGGGAGGGGGGCTCTCCGAAGCTTTCTTT
TRBJ2-7 many TRBV3-1 TRBD2 CASSQVSGGYEQYF TGTGCCAGCAGCCAAGTTAGCGGGGGCTACGAGCAGTACTTC
TRBJ2-3 many TRBV18 NA CASSPRGDTQYF TGTGCCAGCTCACCACGTGGGGATACGCAGTATTTT
TRBJ1-5 many TRBV12-3/TRBV12-4 NA CASSFFIGQGLGQPQHF TGTGCCAGCAGTTTTTTCATCGGGCAGGGGCTTGGGCAGCCCCAGCATTTT
TRBJ2-3 NA TRBV5-1 NA CASSTAGTFSTDTQYF TGCGCCAGCAGCACCGCCGGGACATTTAGCACAGATACGCAGTATTTT
TRBJ2-3 many TRBV30 NA CAWSSNQRDTQYF TGTGCCTGGAGCAGCAACCAGCGAGATACGCAGTATTTT
TRBJ2-1 many TRBV5-1 TRBD2 CASSSGLAEDNEQFF TGCGCCAGCAGCTCTGGACTAGCGGAGGACAATGAGCAGTTCTTC
TRBJ1-1 many TRBV2 NA CASRTGNTEAFF TGTGCCAGCCGGACGGGGAACACTGAAGCTTTCTTT
TRBJ2-7 NA TRBV20-1 TRBD2 CSASPTLAGVIYEQYF TGCAGTGCTTCACCGACACTAGCGGGAGTTATCTACGAGCAGTACTTC
TRBJ1-2 few TRBV7-9 TRBD1 CASSFGDSYGYTF TGTGCCAGCAGCTTTGGGGACAGCTATGGCTACACCTTC